Listed here are 4 T cell receptor beta chains from one sample, sequenced in a study of liver allograft versus peripheral blood T cells. Looking at the study overall: Comparative analysis was performed on T cell receptor repertoires from transplanted livers and from recipients' peripheral blood.

MiXCR was run by TCRdb on the reads, yielding one entry per CDR3 protein. This sample has over 10,000 distinct CDR3 sequences, with under 30% found just once. The receptor set was obtained from a human patient who had a liver transplant. Some T cells may originate from the graft donor.

Comments on this clonotype: With a much larger clone just one base away, this may be a read error. The V and J genes are TRBV19 and TRBJ2-7; TRBD2 matches at 7 bases. Germline V lookup: CDR1 LNHDA, CDR2 SQIVND (reference sequence). CDR3 length: 14 amino acids. The CDR3 spells CACSDLGGSYEQYF. In DNA form, the CDR3 reads TGTGCCTGTAGCGATCTCGGCGGGAGCTACGAGCAGTACTTC.

Only one count was recorded for this clonotype. The chain couples TRBV19 to TRBJ1-5; D is perhaps TRBD1 (5 bases). This CDR3 has 14 residues. V was cut by 3 bases and J by 6 bases, with 12 bases left in between. Germline CDR1 reads LNHDA; CDR2 reads SQIVND (reference sequence). The chain's CDR3 is CASSMTGRGQPQHF. Here the CDR3 DNA reads TGTGCCAGTAGTATGACGGGGCGAGGTCAGCCCCAGCATTTT.

This clonotype came up many times. J is TRBJ1-3 and V is TRBV6-6; possibly TRBD1 for D (5 bases). Trimming cost V 6 bases and J 4 bases, with 13 bases left between them. There are 14 residues in the CDR3. Germline lookup yields CDR1 MNHNY and CDR2 SVGAGI (reference sequence). The CDR3 DNA sequence: TGTGCCAGCAGGTCCGGGACGCAGGGAAACACCATATATTTT. It translates to CASRSGTQGNTIYF.

The chain joins TRBV10-3 to TRBJ1-2, with TRBD1 as a possible D gene (6 bases). Germline lookup yields CDR1 ENHRY and CDR2 SYGVKD. The CDR3 consists of 15 residues. The ends were cut back, 4 bases at V and 4 bases at J, with 16 bases in the middle. The CDR3 loop reads CAISAGLGGTYGYTF. The CDR3 DNA sequence: TGTGCCATCAGTGCCGGTTTGGGGGGCACCTATGGCTACACCTTC.